This TCR beta chain was captured by sequencing in a study of shared clonotypes between healthy human individuals. Deep-level assay runs were performed. Sequenced by immunoSEQ multiplex PCR; TCRdb stores in-frame clones only, minus some. The table records 2 million to 2.5 million clones, about nine tenths of them present only once. To note about this clone: Its antigen is currently unknown.

Study observations and caveats: Across subsets, estimated richness was generally greater for naive than for memory populations.

The sample taken for sequencing was naive CD4+ T cells from PBMCs. Subset here: CD45RA+ positively selected. The clonotype comes from a man in his late teens or twenties in good health. Some clones in this sample may be carry-over from other donors' samples.

The CDR3 loop is CASSYLGSGTATF. The CDR3, as DNA: TGTGCCAGCAGCTACCTTGGGTCAGGGACGGCCACCTTC. This chain connects TRBV7-8 to TRBJ1-2; TRBD1 is a possible D gene (5 bases). The CDR3 is 13 residues long. V was clipped by 4 bases and J by 13 bases, with 19 bases between them. From germline, CDR1 is SGHVS and CDR2 FQNEAQ.